This T cell receptor beta chain is drawn from a study of blood T cell repertoires in COVID-19. Study context: COVID-19 samples, acute and convalescent, were from the United States, Italy and Spain. PBMCs, B-cell-depleted T cells, or T cells provided the cDNA or gDNA that made up the material.

Original data processing: Cell counts per sample came from amplifying reference gene primers. The method was immunoSEQ multiplex PCR; TCRdb's version includes in-frame clones alone and lacks a portion of them. That table furnishes V, J and clone size, whereas the DNA furnished D and trimming. The data contain some 490,000 clones, about nine tenths of them seen just once; the ten biggest clones take up 8.3%. J lost 7 bases, V lost 7 bases, and 10 bases had no gene match. Germline values: CDR1 LNHDA, CDR2 SQIVND (reference sequence). The CDR3 is 15 residues long. A few counts support this clone. Cohort allocation depended upon clinical history that participants reported.

The sequencing sample was made of PBMCs or T cells enriched from blood (not recorded which). This sequence joins TRBV19 and TRBJ2-1; the match to TRBD1 covers 10 bases. This receptor was obtained from a woman aged 60 to 75 who had recovered from COVID-19. CDR3 bases: TGTGCCAGTAAAGGGACAGGGGCTCAGGAAAATGAGCAGTTCTTC. This translates into CASKGTGAQENEQFF.